These T cell receptor beta chains were read from a single sample in a study of T-cell reconstitution after alpha-beta-depleted transplantation in children. TCRdb reanalysed the PCR reads using MiXCR and keeps one entry per CDR3 protein. This table has about 580,000 distinct CDR3 sequences, around 27% appearing once. The sequenced sample was PBMCs, obtained before TCRalphabeta/CD19-depleted stem cell transplant. The receptors here all came from a boy younger than two with Wiskott-Aldrich syndrome, due to receive a stem cell transplant. Each CDR3 is given with its conserved first and last residue.

length,J,V,CDR3
13,TRBJ2-5,TRBV5-1,CASSTGQEETQYF
15,TRBJ2-1,TRBV2,CASSESALPYNEQFF
17,TRBJ2-2,TRBV6-5,CASSYRRGGQTPGELFF
15,TRBJ1-1,TRBV29-1,CSVALAVGPNTEAFF
16,TRBJ1-1,TRBV12-5,CASGYIAGRFNTEAFF
14,TRBJ1-1,TRBV7-2,CASSLALAGTEAFF
14,TRBJ2-5,TRBV7-9,CASSLAMYQETQYF
21,TRBJ2-1,TRBV29-1,CSVEPRTGTRGSNLSYNEQFF
12,TRBJ2-1,TRBV12-3/TRBV12-4,CASSRTSGKQFF
14,TRBJ2-7,TRBV3-1,CASSQEPRSYEQYF
16,TRBJ2-3,TRBV5-1,CASSLVMEGGTDTQYF
14,TRBJ2-1,TRBV27,CASSSWTSYNEQFF
14,TRBJ2-7,TRBV15,CATSIRGSSYEQYF
13,TRBJ2-5,TRBV10-2,CASSEISQETQYF
16,TRBJ2-1,TRBV28,CASRFGFTGGGNEQFF
13,TRBJ2-1,TRBV20-1,CSASGTGRREQFF
14,TRBJ1-6,TRBV3-1,CASSRGASDSPLHF
14,TRBJ2-4,TRBV12-3/TRBV12-4,CASSWGGSGDIQYF
14,TRBJ2-2,TRBV10-2,CASNRDLYTGELFF
12,TRBJ2-7,TRBV6-6,CASSYGYYEQYF
15,TRBJ2-5,TRBV20-1,CSARVGGLGEETQYF
15,TRBJ2-1,TRBV5-1,CASSPGLGPQHEQFF
13,TRBJ2-5,TRBV20-1,CSAREWREETQYF
17,TRBJ2-4,TRBV12-3/TRBV12-4,CASTIMTSGRAKNIQYF
13,TRBJ2-7,TRBV20-1,CSASRGGEGEQYF
14,TRBJ2-5,TRBV5-1,CASSFQGLEETQYF
17,TRBJ1-2,TRBV10-3,CAISLPRDSRANYGYTF
16,TRBJ2-5,TRBV28,CASSPPGKGLSETQYF
13,TRBJ1-6,TRBV5-1,CASTKDGNSPLHF
12,TRBJ2-3,TRBV25-1,CASRISTDTQYF
16,TRBJ2-1,TRBV12-3/TRBV12-4,CASSFRLAGGSNEQFF
13,TRBJ2-7,TRBV20-1,CSARVAGTYEQYF
16,TRBJ1-5,TRBV20-1,CSAGGWRGRGDQPQHF
13,TRBJ1-3,TRBV20-1,CSARNILGNTIYF
16,TRBJ2-2,TRBV9,CASSATSGRDTGELFF
14,TRBJ1-1,TRBV29-1,CSVLKDRASPEAFF
16,TRBJ2-2,TRBV18,CASSPRDYTVTGELFF
14,TRBJ2-2,TRBV2,CASRSKDQTGELFF
14,TRBJ2-2,TRBV5-1,CASSLGAGSGELFF
15,TRBJ2-3,TRBV20-1,CSAREIGTSTDTQYF
15,TRBJ2-4,TRBV12-3/TRBV12-4,CASSKPDRDKRIQYF
13,TRBJ2-5,TRBV20-1,CSASHQAAETQYF
15,TRBJ2-4,TRBV28,CASSTTGQGPNIQYF
16,TRBJ2-1,TRBV7-6,CASSPWGGSSVYEQFF
16,TRBJ2-6,TRBV5-1,CASSLAGGQVANVLTF